The rows below give T cell receptor beta chains drawn from one sample of a study of T cells in Graves' hyperthyroidism and ophthalmopathy. TCRdb used MiXCR to reprocess the multiplex PCR reads, holding one entry per CDR3 protein. Of some 300,000 distinct CDR3 sequences listed, roughly 13% are singletons. Sequencing was performed on blood. The receptor source for this set is a woman aged 40 to 50 with Graves' hyperthyroidism. Each CDR3 is given with its conserved first and last residue. Fields, in order: V gene, J gene, D gene, clone size, CDR3 DNA, CDR3 protein. D genes are given only for firm matches. The size field is filled for only some rows; it gives once, few, many or a size class.

v_call: TRBV5-4
j_call: TRBJ2-1
d_call: NA
clone_size: NA
cdr3_nt: TGTGCCAGCAGCTTGGGGGACAAATACAATGAGCAGTTCTTC
cdr3_aa: CASSLGDKYNEQFF

v_call: TRBV5-6
j_call: TRBJ2-7
d_call: NA
clone_size: NA
cdr3_nt: TGTGCCAGCAGCTTTAGGGACTCCCGTGGGGAGCAGTACTTC
cdr3_aa: CASSFRDSRGEQYF

v_call: TRBV7-9
j_call: TRBJ2-7
d_call: NA
clone_size: many
cdr3_nt: TGTGCCAGCAGCGGAAACCCCTCAAGTGAGCAGTACTTC
cdr3_aa: CASSGNPSSEQYF

v_call: TRBV2
j_call: TRBJ2-5
d_call: TRBD1
clone_size: many
cdr3_nt: TGTGCCAGCAGCGGTGGACAGGGGATGGAGACCCAGTACTTC
cdr3_aa: CASSGGQGMETQYF

v_call: TRBV27
j_call: TRBJ2-4
d_call: TRBD1
clone_size: many
cdr3_nt: TGTGCCAGCAGTTTCCCGGACAGGGCAGCCAAAAACATTCAGTACTTC
cdr3_aa: CASSFPDRAAKNIQYF

v_call: TRBV20-1
j_call: TRBJ1-1
d_call: NA
clone_size: many
cdr3_nt: TGCAGTGCTAGCCCCTGGGGGGAGACTGAAGCTTTCTTT
cdr3_aa: CSASPWGETEAFF

v_call: TRBV5-1
j_call: TRBJ1-5
d_call: NA
clone_size: many
cdr3_nt: TGCGCCAGCAGCTTGTCAGGGGACAGCAATCAGCCCCAGCATTTT
cdr3_aa: CASSLSGDSNQPQHF

v_call: TRBV29-1
j_call: TRBJ2-1
d_call: TRBD1
clone_size: few
cdr3_nt: TGCAGCGCACCCGGGACAGGGGGATTCAATGAGCAGTTCTTC
cdr3_aa: CSAPGTGGFNEQFF

v_call: TRBV2
j_call: TRBJ1-5
d_call: TRBD1
clone_size: NA
cdr3_nt: TGTGCCAGCAGTGGGGGACAGAACAGAGGGTATAGCAATCAGCCCCAGCATTTT
cdr3_aa: CASSGGQNRGYSNQPQHF

v_call: TRBV2
j_call: TRBJ2-1
d_call: TRBD2
clone_size: many
cdr3_nt: TGTGCCAGCAGTGAAAGTCCACCGGGACTAGCGGGAGGGCTGCCCTACAATGAGCAGTTCTTC
cdr3_aa: CASSESPPGLAGGLPYNEQFF

v_call: TRBV28
j_call: TRBJ1-3
d_call: NA
clone_size: many
cdr3_nt: TGTGCCAGCAAGGGAGGGACTGCCGGAAACACCATATATTTT
cdr3_aa: CASKGGTAGNTIYF

v_call: TRBV9
j_call: TRBJ1-2
d_call: NA
clone_size: many
cdr3_nt: TGTGCCAGCAGCGCTCAGGTAGCTAACTATGGCTACACCTTC
cdr3_aa: CASSAQVANYGYTF

v_call: TRBV20-1
j_call: TRBJ2-3
d_call: NA
clone_size: NA
cdr3_nt: TGCAGTGCCCGAGGAATGGACTGGCGCACAGATACGCAGTATTTT
cdr3_aa: CSARGMDWRTDTQYF

v_call: TRBV25-1
j_call: TRBJ2-7
d_call: TRBD2
clone_size: many
cdr3_nt: TGTGCCAGCAGTGTAGCGGGGATGAGCTCCTACGAGCAGTACTTC
cdr3_aa: CASSVAGMSSYEQYF

v_call: TRBV2
j_call: TRBJ2-7
d_call: TRBD1
clone_size: many
cdr3_nt: TGTGCCTGCGGACAGGGCTACGAGCAGTACTTC
cdr3_aa: CACGQGYEQYF

v_call: TRBV5-5
j_call: TRBJ1-2
d_call: NA
clone_size: many
cdr3_nt: TGTGCCAGCAGCTTGAAGCCGAGGGACTATGGCTACACCTTC
cdr3_aa: CASSLKPRDYGYTF

v_call: TRBV29-1
j_call: TRBJ2-5
d_call: TRBD1
clone_size: NA
cdr3_nt: TGCAGCGTTGAATTGCGGACAGGGCCAATAGAAGAGACCCAGTACTTC
cdr3_aa: CSVELRTGPIEETQYF

v_call: TRBV3-1
j_call: TRBJ2-5
d_call: NA
clone_size: many
cdr3_nt: TGTGCCAGCAGCCAAAGTAACACGGAGACCCAGTACTTC
cdr3_aa: CASSQSNTETQYF

v_call: TRBV9
j_call: TRBJ1-5
d_call: NA
clone_size: NA
cdr3_nt: TGTGCCAGCAGCGTAGAGGCAGCAAATCAGCCCCAGCATTTT
cdr3_aa: CASSVEAANQPQHF

v_call: TRBV29-1
j_call: TRBJ1-5
d_call: TRBD1
clone_size: many
cdr3_nt: TGCAGCGTTTCCGCCGACAGGGCGGGACAGCCCCAGCATTTT
cdr3_aa: CSVSADRAGQPQHF

v_call: TRBV6-1
j_call: TRBJ1-5
d_call: NA
clone_size: many
cdr3_nt: TGTGCCACCGATAGCGGACAGAGAAACAATCAGCCCCAGCATTTT
cdr3_aa: CATDSGQRNNQPQHF

v_call: TRBV18
j_call: TRBJ2-1
d_call: NA
clone_size: many
cdr3_nt: TGTGCCAGCTCACCACCGGGCAACTCTAATGAGCAGTTCTTC
cdr3_aa: CASSPPGNSNEQFF

v_call: TRBV20-1
j_call: TRBJ1-2
d_call: NA
clone_size: NA
cdr3_nt: TGCAGTGCGCCTAAGGACGGAAACTATGGCTACACCTTC
cdr3_aa: CSAPKDGNYGYTF

v_call: TRBV7-9
j_call: TRBJ2-1
d_call: TRBD2
clone_size: many
cdr3_nt: TGTGCCAGCAGACCTAGCGGGAGCTCCTACAATGAGCAGTTCTTC
cdr3_aa: CASRPSGSSYNEQFF

v_call: TRBV5-6
j_call: TRBJ2-2
d_call: NA
clone_size: few
cdr3_nt: TGTGCCAGCAGACGAACGGTAGACGGGGAGCTGTTTTTT
cdr3_aa: CASRRTVDGELFF

v_call: TRBV29-1
j_call: TRBJ2-5
d_call: NA
clone_size: NA
cdr3_nt: TGCAGCGTTGAAGTCTCGGAGGCGCAAGAGACCCAGTACTTC
cdr3_aa: CSVEVSEAQETQYF

v_call: TRBV11-1
j_call: TRBJ2-7
d_call: NA
clone_size: many
cdr3_nt: TGTGCCAGCAGCTTAGGACAGACCTACGAGCAGTACTTC
cdr3_aa: CASSLGQTYEQYF

v_call: TRBV10-3
j_call: TRBJ1-1
d_call: TRBD1
clone_size: many
cdr3_nt: TGTGCCATCAGTGTAGGGGGACAGGCTGAAGCTTTCTTT
cdr3_aa: CAISVGGQAEAFF

v_call: TRBV6-4
j_call: TRBJ2-5
d_call: NA
clone_size: many
cdr3_nt: TGTGCCAGCAGTTCTGCATTGCGGACGCACCAAGAGACCCAGTACTTC
cdr3_aa: CASSSALRTHQETQYF

v_call: TRBV29-1
j_call: TRBJ2-3
d_call: NA
clone_size: NA
cdr3_nt: TGCAGCGTTGAGAGGGAGACAACTTTCACAGATACGCAGTATTTT
cdr3_aa: CSVERETTFTDTQYF

v_call: TRBV29-1
j_call: TRBJ1-1
d_call: NA
clone_size: many
cdr3_nt: TGCAGCGTGGGAGACAGGAAGAACACTGAAGCTTTCTTT
cdr3_aa: CSVGDRKNTEAFF

v_call: TRBV12-3/TRBV12-4
j_call: TRBJ2-1
d_call: NA
clone_size: NA
cdr3_nt: TGTGCCAGCAGTTTTCTGTACAATGGGCAGTTCTTC
cdr3_aa: CASSFLYNGQFF

v_call: TRBV4-1
j_call: TRBJ1-5
d_call: NA
clone_size: NA
cdr3_nt: TGCGCCAGCAGCTCGTCAGTCAGGGGTGAAAATCAGCCCCAGCATTTT
cdr3_aa: CASSSSVRGENQPQHF

v_call: TRBV5-5
j_call: TRBJ2-1
d_call: NA
clone_size: few
cdr3_nt: TGTGCCAGCAGCTCCCTACTAGGGGCAGTGGGAAGTGAGCAGTTCTTC
cdr3_aa: CASSSLLGAVGSEQFF

v_call: TRBV5-1
j_call: TRBJ1-4
d_call: TRBD1
clone_size: many
cdr3_nt: TGCGCCAGCAGCTTGCAGGGGGGCAATGAAAAACTGTTTTTT
cdr3_aa: CASSLQGGNEKLFF

v_call: TRBV2
j_call: TRBJ2-5
d_call: TRBD2
clone_size: many
cdr3_nt: TGTGCCAGCAGTGAACTAGCGGGAGGAGAGACCCAGTACTTC
cdr3_aa: CASSELAGGETQYF

v_call: TRBV19
j_call: TRBJ1-5
d_call: TRBD1
clone_size: many
cdr3_nt: TGTGCCAGTAGTTCCCAGACAGGGGGTGGTAATCAGCCCCAGCATTTT
cdr3_aa: CASSSQTGGGNQPQHF

v_call: TRBV12-3/TRBV12-4
j_call: TRBJ1-5
d_call: NA
clone_size: NA
cdr3_nt: TGTGCCAGCAGTTTAGAGGTTCGAGATCAGCCCCAGCATTTT
cdr3_aa: CASSLEVRDQPQHF

v_call: TRBV7-9
j_call: TRBJ1-2
d_call: NA
clone_size: many
cdr3_nt: TGTGCCAGCAGCTTAGACCGTCTTGGCTACACCTTC
cdr3_aa: CASSLDRLGYTF

v_call: TRBV20-1
j_call: TRBJ2-5
d_call: TRBD2
clone_size: many
cdr3_nt: TGCAGTGCTAGAGGAGAATCAGGGAGGGAGGGCCCCTACCAAGAGACCCAGTACTTC
cdr3_aa: CSARGESGREGPYQETQYF

v_call: TRBV2
j_call: TRBJ2-5
d_call: TRBD1
clone_size: NA
cdr3_nt: TGTGCCAGCAGTCAGGGACAGGGGAAAGAGACCCAGTACTTC
cdr3_aa: CASSQGQGKETQYF

v_call: TRBV20-1
j_call: TRBJ1-1
d_call: TRBD1
clone_size: NA
cdr3_nt: TGCAGTGCTAGAGATTATGCAGGGGGTTACACTGAAGCTTTCTTT
cdr3_aa: CSARDYAGGYTEAFF

v_call: TRBV19
j_call: TRBJ1-5
d_call: TRBD1
clone_size: NA
cdr3_nt: TGTGCCAGTAGTACACTTCCTATAAATACGCCGGGACAGTTTAGCAATCAGCCCCAGCATTTT
cdr3_aa: CASSTLPINTPGQFSNQPQHF

v_call: TRBV15
j_call: TRBJ1-2
d_call: NA
clone_size: few
cdr3_nt: TGTGCCACCAGCAGAGGTGGGCCTTCGGGTGGCTACACCTTC
cdr3_aa: CATSRGGPSGGYTF

v_call: TRBV9
j_call: TRBJ1-2
d_call: NA
clone_size: few
cdr3_nt: TGTGCCAGCAGCCCTTCCGCTCTCGCGGGGGGCTACACCTTC
cdr3_aa: CASSPSALAGGYTF

v_call: TRBV4-1
j_call: TRBJ1-1
d_call: NA
clone_size: NA
cdr3_nt: TGCGCCAGCAGCCAAGAGCCCTTCGAGGCTTTCTTT
cdr3_aa: CASSQEPFEAFF

v_call: TRBV25-1
j_call: TRBJ2-1
d_call: TRBD2
clone_size: many
cdr3_nt: TGTGCCAGCAGCCTCCTCGGGGGGGGCTCCTACAATGAGCAGTTCTTC
cdr3_aa: CASSLLGGGSYNEQFF

v_call: TRBV29-1
j_call: TRBJ1-1
d_call: TRBD1
clone_size: many
cdr3_nt: TGCAGCTGGACTACAGGGGCGACTGAAGCTTTCTTT
cdr3_aa: CSWTTGATEAFF

v_call: TRBV7-9
j_call: TRBJ2-5
d_call: TRBD2
clone_size: NA
cdr3_nt: TGTGCCAGCAGCTTACAGCCGGGACTAGATACAGAGACCCAGTACTTC
cdr3_aa: CASSLQPGLDTETQYF